Below are 29 T cell receptor beta chains sequenced from a single sample in a study of blood T cell repertoires in COVID-19. Sequenced by immunoSEQ multiplex PCR; TCRdb stores in-frame clones only, minus some. The sample records approximately 480,000 clones, nearly 90% being singletons. The sequencing input was peripheral blood. All receptors come from a young man with COVID-19, enrolled during active disease.

This chain joins TRBV6-5 and TRBJ1-4; D is uncertain. Deletions cut 6 bases from V and 2 bases from J, with 10 bases between. CDR1 and CDR2 (germline): MNHEY, SVGAGI. The CDR3 contains 14 residues. The CDR3 nucleotides read TGTGCCAGCAGCCAACAGTTTACTAATGAAAAACTGTTTTTT. Protein sequence: CASSQQFTNEKLFF.

The CDR3 DNA follows: TGTGCCAGCAGCTCTTCGAGCGGGGGGGCTTTCTATGAGCAGTTCTTC. It codes for CASSSSSGGAFYEQFF. V gene TRBV11-3 combines with J gene TRBJ2-1; 10 bases align to TRBD2. Germline-derived CDR1 and CDR2 are SGHNT and YENEEA. The CDR3 extends over 16 amino acids. J lost 8 bases, V lost 4 bases, and 11 bases had no gene match.

The rearrangement links TRBV11-2 to TRBJ2-5, with 9 bases aligning to TRBD2. The length of the CDR3 is 14 residues. From germline, CDR1 is SGHAT and CDR2 FQNNGV. Trimming took 2 bases from V and 4 from J; bases not matched to a gene: 2. CDR3: CASSLNSGGETQYF. As DNA, the CDR3 is TGTGCCAGCAGCTTAAATAGCGGGGGAGAGACCCAGTACTTC.

Points on this clone: Different DNA sequences within this sample yield the same CDR3. The chain joins TRBV3-1 (or the pseudogene TRBV3-2) to TRBJ1-5, with D uncertain. CDR1 is LGHDT and CDR2 is YNNKEL in the germline V gene (reference sequence). CDR3 length: 13 amino acids. V dropped 1 base and J dropped 7 bases, with 8 bases sitting between them. This CDR3 reads CASSQGGNQPQHF. CDR3 nucleotide sequence: TGTGCCAGCAGCCAAGGAGGGAACCAGCCCCAGCATTTT.

The chain uses TRBV2 and TRBJ1-5; 8 nucleotides agree with TRBD1. Germline V gene data show CDR1 as SNHLY and CDR2 as FYNNEI. This CDR3 is built from 17 residues. Trimming took 5 bases from V and 2 from J; bases not matched to a gene: 11. This CDR3 reads CASSNHYRGIGNQPQHF. Written as DNA, the CDR3 is TGTGCCAGCAGTAATCATTACAGGGGGATCGGCAATCAGCCCCAGCATTTT.

V gene TRBV7-9 combines with J gene TRBJ2-1, with D unclear. The length of the CDR3 is 12 residues. Looked up from germline, CDR1 is SEHNR and CDR2 is FQNEAQ (reference sequence). V gave up 1 base and J gave up 8 bases, with 6 bases separating them. CDR3 loop: CASSLVLYEQFF. CDR3 DNA sequence: TGTGCCAGCAGCTTAGTACTCTATGAGCAGTTCTTC.

V gene TRBV3-1 (or the pseudogene TRBV3-2) combines with J gene TRBJ2-3; TRBD2 matches at 10 bases. CDR1 is LGHDT and CDR2 is YNNKEL in the germline V gene (reference sequence). The CDR3 spans 16 residues. Trimming cost V 5 bases and J 8 bases; bases outside gene matches: 13. Written as DNA, the CDR3 is TGTGCCAGCAGCTTACAAACTAGCGGGGCATGGGTTACGCAGTATTTT. Its translation is CASSLQTSGAWVTQYF.

The chain carries TRBV29-1 and TRBJ1-1; D perhaps matches TRBD1 (5 bases). Germline CDR1 reads SQVTM; CDR2 reads ANQGSEA. CDR3 length equals 13 residues. The V and J ends lost 8 bases and 5 bases respectively, with 18 bases between them. CDR3 bases: TGCAGCTTTCTCCCCAGGGAGGGGACTGAAGCTTTCTTT. Amino acid sequence: CSFLPREGTEAFF. Together with reference TRBV29-1 and TRBJ1-1, the CDR3 gives the full variable domain: SAVISQKPSRDICQRGTSLTIQCQVDSQVTMMFWYRQQPGQSLTLIATANQGSEATYESGFVIDKFPISRPNLTFSTLTVSNMSPEDSSIYLCSFLPREGTEAFFGQGTRLTVV.

The J gene is TRBJ1-3, the V gene TRBV11-3; TRBD1 might be the D (5 bases). Germline values: CDR1 SGHNT, CDR2 YENEEA. The CDR3 contains 14 residues. Deletions cut 5 bases from V and 0 bases from J, with 8 bases between. CDR3 sequence reads: CASSSDSSGNTIYF. DNA for the CDR3: TGTGCCAGCAGCAGCGACAGCTCTGGAAACACCATATATTTT.

The rearrangement uses TRBV4-1 and TRBJ2-6; D not resolved. Trimming shortened V by 0 bases and J by 1 base, and 13 bases separated the two germline ends. Germline V gene lookup returns CDR1 MGHRA and CDR2 YSYEKL. The CDR3 is 18 residues long. The CDR3 DNA is TGCGCCAGCAGCCAAGATAGAACAGTACTTTCTGGGGCCAACGTCCTGACTTTC. Residues: CASSQDRTVLSGANVLTF.

This clone occurred once. The J gene is TRBJ2-2, the V gene TRBV14; D not certain. The V end lost 0 bases, the J end lost 7 bases, and 15 bases lay between the germline ends. The germline V gene encodes CDR1 SGHDN and CDR2 FVKESK. This CDR3 is 16 amino acids long. CDR3 DNA sequence: TGTGCCAGCAGCCAAGAGCGCCGCAGGTGGAACGGGGAGCTGTTTTTT. The encoded protein is CASSQERRRWNGELFF.

This clone has more than one count but fewer than ten. The genes are TRBV29-1 and TRBJ1-2; no definite D call. CDR3 length: 16 residues. V was clipped by 6 bases and J by 3 bases, with 23 bases between them. CDR1 SQVTM and CDR2 ANQGSEA come from the germline V gene. For the CDR3, the DNA is TGCAGCGTACCCCTGCAAAGTCCTACTACTTACTATGGCTACACCTTC. Translation gives CSVPLQSPTTYYGYTF. The variable domain in full, with the rest retrieved from reference TRBV29-1 and TRBJ1-2, is SAVISQKPSRDICQRGTSLTIQCQVDSQVTMMFWYRQQPGQSLTLIATANQGSEATYESGFVIDKFPISRPNLTFSTLTVSNMSPEDSSIYLCSVPLQSPTTYYGYTFGSGTRLTVV.

The chain employs TRBV3-1 (or the pseudogene TRBV3-2) and TRBJ2-7, with TRBD1 as a possible D gene (6 bases). Per germline, CDR1 LGHDT and CDR2 YNNKEL (reference sequence). Trimming took 1 base from V and 3 from J, leaving 10 bases between them. CDR3 length: 14 residues. CDR3 DNA: TGTGCCAGCAGCCAAGCGTCAGGGGTCTACGAGCAGTACTTC. Its translation: CASSQASGVYEQYF.

The chain carries TRBV19 and TRBJ2-2; weak D call: TRBD1 (6 bases). The germline V and J ends were trimmed by 5 bases and 7 bases, with 23 bases remaining between them. The CDR3 is made up of 17 amino acids. Germline V lookup: CDR1 LNHDA, CDR2 SQIVND (reference sequence). CDR3 DNA sequence: TGTGCCAGTAGTGCAGGGATCAATACAGGGATTGGCGGGGAGCTGTTTTTT. Amino acids: CASSAGINTGIGGELFF.

This chain links TRBV5-1 with TRBJ2-1; the match to TRBD2 covers 8 bases. J lost 8 bases, V lost 6 bases, and 13 bases had no gene match. The CDR3 loop spans 15 amino acids. Germline V gene sequence: CDR1 SGHRS, CDR2 YFSETQ. The CDR3: CASKREGHNRDEQFF. CDR3 nucleotide sequence: TGCGCCAGCAAACGGGAGGGCCACAATAGGGATGAGCAGTTCTTC.

The genes are TRBV29-1 and TRBJ1-5; 8 bases are shared with TRBD1. With V trimmed by 4 bases and J by 4 bases, 6 bases remained unmatched. The CDR3 is 14 residues long. In germline, CDR1 is SQVTM, CDR2 ANQGSEA. The DNA of the CDR3 is TGCAGCGTTGTCCCGACAGGGGCAAATCAGCCCCAGCATTTT. Translated: CSVVPTGANQPQHF. Together with reference TRBV29-1 and TRBJ1-5, the CDR3 gives the full variable domain: SAVISQKPSRDICQRGTSLTIQCQVDSQVTMMFWYRQQPGQSLTLIATANQGSEATYESGFVIDKFPISRPNLTFSTLTVSNMSPEDSSIYLCSVVPTGANQPQHFGDGTRLSIL.

The V call is TRBV10-3, the J call TRBJ1-3; 7 bases align to TRBD1. The V gene's germline CDR1 is ENHRY and CDR2 SYGVKD. With 9 bases clipped from V and 0 bases from J, the junction kept 2 bases outside the gene matches. This CDR3 is built from 13 residues. Here the CDR3 reads CAIRQGSGNTIYF. As DNA, the CDR3 is TGTGCCATTAGACAGGGCTCTGGAAACACCATATATTTT.

This chain links TRBV21-1 with TRBJ2-7; the table gives TRBD2 as D, unverified against the DNA. TRBV21-1 is a recognized pseudogene. The CDR3 sequence is 17 residues long. CDR3 region: CASSKEGSGSFSYEQYF. CDR3 nucleotides: TGTGCCAGCAGCAAAGAGGGTAGCGGGAGTTTCTCGTACGAGCAGTACTTC.

The chain combines TRBV10-2 with TRBJ2-2; the D gene is possibly TRBD2 (5 bases). V gave up 8 bases and J gave up 7 bases, with 17 bases separating them. Germline-derived CDR1 and CDR2 are WSHSY and SAAADI. The CDR3 loop spans 14 amino acids. Written as DNA, the CDR3 is TGCGCCAGCGGGAGAAGGGAGAGAGTCGGGGAGCTGTTTTTT. Encoded protein: CASGRRERVGELFF.

The chain recombines TRBV5-4 with TRBJ2-5; 8 bases fit TRBD1. V shed 9 bases, J shed 3 bases, and the junction held 7 bases outside the gene matches. The germline gives CDR1 SGHNT, CDR2 YYREEE (reference sequence). The CDR3 runs 13 residues. The CDR3: CATKNRGEETQYF. DNA for the CDR3: TGTGCCACCAAAAACAGGGGGGAAGAGACCCAGTACTTC.

The count of this clone is one. This chain uses TRBV5-1 with TRBJ1-1, with unresolved D. Trimming cost V 1 base and J 5 bases, with 9 bases left between them. The CDR3 runs to 13 residues. The germline V gene has CDR1 SGHRS and CDR2 YFSETQ. As DNA, the CDR3 is TGCGCCAGCAGCTTGTCGGGAGATACTGAAGCTTTCTTT. Encoded protein: CASSLSGDTEAFF. The full variable domain, rest sourced from reference TRBV5-1 and TRBJ1-1, is KAGVTQTPRYLIKTRGQQVTLSCSPISGHRSVSWYQQTPGQGLQFLFEYFSETQRNKGNFPGRFSGRQFSNSRSEMNVSTLELGDSALYLCASSLSGDTEAFFGQGTRLTVV.

The genes are TRBV7-9 and TRBJ1-1; no firm D call. Germline values: CDR1 SEHNR, CDR2 FQNEAQ (reference sequence). Deletions cut 8 bases from V and 13 bases from J, with 26 bases between. CDR3 length equals 14 residues. CDR3 amino acids: CASGPRSHTTRGFF. The CDR3 region has the DNA TGTGCCAGCGGACCACGGTCACATACCACTAGAGGTTTCTTT.

Concerning this clone itself: In the same sample, other DNA sequences code for this CDR3. The rearrangement uses TRBV6-5 and TRBJ2-1; 12 nucleotides align to TRBD2. The CDR3 spans 14 residues. CDR1 and CDR2 (germline): MNHEY, SVGAGI. Trimming took 5 bases from V and 9 from J; bases not matched to a gene: 5. DNA of the CDR3: TGTGCCAGCAGTCGTCCTAGCGGGAGGGCTGAGCAGTTCTTC. This sequence encodes CASSRPSGRAEQFF.

The chain employs TRBV27 and TRBJ2-1; 9 nucleotides line up with TRBD2. Germline V lookup: CDR1 MNHEY, CDR2 SMNVEV (reference sequence). The V and J ends lost 2 bases and 10 bases, in that order; junction bases with no gene match: 3. This CDR3 has 13 residues. The CDR3 is CASSLAGGREQFF. Written as DNA, the CDR3 is TGTGCCAGCAGTTTAGCGGGAGGGAGGGAGCAGTTCTTC.

This sequence joins TRBV10-3 and TRBJ2-7; D perhaps matches TRBD2 (7 bases). V gave up 5 bases and J gave up 6 bases, with 14 bases separating them. The CDR3 length is 13 residues. The germline CDR1 and CDR2 sequences are ENHRY and SYGVKD. CDR3 DNA sequence: TGTGCCATCAGTCCCCCCGGGGGGCGCGAGCAGTACTTC. Translating it yields CAISPPGGREQYF.

The chain recombines TRBV12-5 with TRBJ2-3; D unresolved. V gave up 4 bases and J gave up 0 bases, with 5 bases separating them. The CDR3 sequence is 13 residues long. Germline CDR1 LGHNT, CDR2 FRNRAP. As DNA, the CDR3 is TGTGCTAGTGGTTCGCAGAGCACAGATACGCAGTATTTT. Its protein is CASGSQSTDTQYF.

The chain recombines TRBV24-1 with TRBJ2-3, with D possibly TRBD1 on 6 matching bases. There are 13 residues in the CDR3. Germline CDR1 KGHDR, CDR2 SFDVKD. V lost 4 bases, J lost 5 bases, and 9 bases lay in between. The DNA of the CDR3 is TGTGCCACCAGTGACCAGGGGATAGATACGCAGTATTTT. This sequence encodes CATSDQGIDTQYF.

The chain couples TRBV24-1 to TRBJ2-1; D gene ambiguous. Trimming removed 6 bases from V and 9 bases from J, with 8 bases in between. CDR1 and CDR2 (germline): KGHDR, SFDVKD. CDR3 length equals 11 residues. The CDR3 DNA is TGTGCCACCAGTACTTTAAGTGAGCAGTTCTTC. Its protein is CATSTLSEQFF.

This clone was counted a few times. The gene calls are TRBV6-5 and TRBJ1-1; the D is unclear. Trimming took 6 bases from V and 6 from J, leaving 17 bases between them. CDR1 and CDR2 (germline): MNHEY, SVGAGI. There are 14 residues in the CDR3. The CDR3 region is CASSYGSGWSEAFF. DNA of the CDR3: TGTGCCAGCAGCTATGGCTCGGGGTGGTCTGAAGCTTTCTTT.